This is a list of T cell receptor beta chains from one sample in a study of T cell changes during pregnancy in multiple sclerosis. Only in-frame clones appear in the TCRdb table, and some are missing; sequencing was by immunoSEQ multiplex PCR. The table has over 35,000 clones, roughly 91% seen once; the top ten hold around 0.5%. This specimen consisted of CD4+ T cells from peripheral blood mononuclear cells, obtained in the second trimester of pregnancy. The receptors shown here come from a female donor in good health, enrolled as a control in a pregnancy study. CDR3s include the opening cysteine and the closing phenylalanine or tryptophan. The D gene is left open where the match is weak. Only part of the rows carry a size: once, few, many, or a class if the clone is expanded.

NA	TRBV18	TRBJ2-3	TRBD1	TGTGCCAGCTCACCAGAGGGACAGGGCGGAGATACGCAGTATTTT	CASSPEGQGGDTQYF
NA	TRBV28	TRBJ2-5	TRBD2	TGTGCCAGCAATTCCCTAGCGGGAGGGCGGGAGACCCAGTACTTC	CASNSLAGGRETQYF
NA	TRBV4-2	TRBJ2-7	NA	TGTGCCAGCGGAGACTACGAGCAGTACTTC	CASGDYEQYF
once	TRBV11-2	TRBJ2-1	NA	TGTGCCAGCAGCCGCGTTCGGAATGAGCAGTTCTTC	CASSRVRNEQFF
medium-sized	TRBV11-2	TRBJ2-7	TRBD1	TGTGCCAGCAGCTTAGATCGGGGACAGGGCTCCTACGAGCAGTACTTC	CASSLDRGQGSYEQYF
NA	TRBV28	TRBJ1-1	NA	TGTGCCAGCAGTCGAAGGACACCAAGCATGAACACTGAAGCTTTCTTT	CASSRRTPSMNTEAFF
few	TRBV30	TRBJ1-1	NA	TGTGCCTGGATGAGGCAGATGAACACTGAAGCTTTCTTT	CAWMRQMNTEAFF
NA	TRBV10-3	TRBJ1-4	NA	TGTGCCATCAGTGAGCAGACCGGGACATGGGAAAAACTGTTTTTT	CAISEQTGTWEKLFF
NA	TRBV29-1	TRBJ2-1	TRBD2	TGCAGCGTTGAGATAGGGACTAGCGGGGGCTACAATGAGCAGTTCTTC	CSVEIGTSGGYNEQFF
NA	TRBV6-5	TRBJ2-7	TRBD1	TGTGCCAGCAGGGGGACAGGGAACGAGCAGTACTTC	CASRGTGNEQYF
NA	TRBV5-5	TRBJ2-7	TRBD2	TGTGCCAGCAGCTCGGGACTAGCGGGAGCGGACGAGCAGTACTTC	CASSSGLAGADEQYF
NA	TRBV19	TRBJ1-1	NA	TGTGCCAGTAGTGACCCGGGACTAAGGACTGAAGCTTTCTTT	CASSDPGLRTEAFF
NA	TRBV5-1	TRBJ2-1	NA	TGCGCCAGCAGCTTGGGGCAGGGGTCCGGAACCAATGAGCAGTTCTTC	CASSLGQGSGTNEQFF
once	TRBV6-1	TRBJ1-2	TRBD1	TGTGCCGCAACAGGGGGCTATGGCTACACCTTC	CAATGGYGYTF
NA	TRBV5-1	TRBJ2-1	TRBD2	TGCGCCAGCAGCAGAGAAAGCGGGGCGCATGAGCAGTTCTTC	CASSRESGAHEQFF
NA	TRBV5-4	TRBJ2-7	NA	TGTGCCAGCAGCCCGGACAGAGATGCCTCCTACGAGCAGTACTTC	CASSPDRDASYEQYF
NA	TRBV27	TRBJ1-3	NA	TGTGCCAGCAGTACGACAGCTGGAAACACCATATATTTT	CASSTTAGNTIYF
NA	TRBV5-1	TRBJ2-7	TRBD2	TGCGCCAGCCAAATCGCGGCGGGGGGACACTACGAGCAGTACTTC	CASQIAAGGHYEQYF
NA	TRBV6-5	TRBJ2-1	TRBD2	TGTGCCAGCAGTTCCCGGACTAGCGGGAACAATGAGCAGTTCTTC	CASSSRTSGNNEQFF
NA	TRBV11-1	TRBJ2-2	NA	TGTGCCAGCAGCTTGAACTTTGCCGGGGAGCTGTTTTTT	CASSLNFAGELFF